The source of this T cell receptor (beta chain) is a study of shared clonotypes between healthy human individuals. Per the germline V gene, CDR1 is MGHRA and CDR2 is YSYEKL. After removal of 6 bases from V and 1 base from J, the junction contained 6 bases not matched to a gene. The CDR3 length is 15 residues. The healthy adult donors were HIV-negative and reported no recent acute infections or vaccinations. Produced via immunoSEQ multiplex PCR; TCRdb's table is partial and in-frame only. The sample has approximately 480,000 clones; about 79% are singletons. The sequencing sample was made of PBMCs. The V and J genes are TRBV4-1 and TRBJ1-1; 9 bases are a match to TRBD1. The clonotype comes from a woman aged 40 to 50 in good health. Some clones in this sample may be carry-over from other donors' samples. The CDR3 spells CASRPGQGPNTEAFF. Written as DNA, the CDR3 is TGCGCCAGCAGACCCGGACAGGGGCCGAACACTGAAGCTTTCTTT.